The 20 T cell receptor beta chains given below trace back to one sample, sequenced in a study of blood T cells in healthy people across ages. A sample-barcoded 5' primer and a J-beta primer mix were used in a second PCR of about 6 to 12 cycles. TCRdb fed the 5' RACE reads into MiXCR, producing one record per CDR3 protein. This sample yields about 1.5 million distinct CDR3 sequences, of which 35% to 45% are seen a single time; about 4.1% belongs to the top ten. The sample consisted of blood. The source is a woman aged 18-29 years in good health.

This clonotype was detected many times. This sequence joins TRBV2 and TRBJ2-7; D not certain. The CDR3 spans 11 residues. The ends were cut back, 6 bases at V and 4 bases at J, with 7 bases in the middle. The germline V gene has CDR1 SNHLY and CDR2 FYNNEI. CDR3 bases: TGTGCCAGCAGCGTACTTTACGAGCAGTACTTC. Translation: CASSVLYEQYF. Together with reference TRBV2 and TRBJ2-7, the CDR3 gives the full variable domain: EPEVTQTPSHQVTQMGQEVILRCVPISNHLYFYWYRQILGQKVEFLVSFYNNEISEKSEIFDDQFSVERPDGSNFTLKIRSTKLEDSAMYFCASSVLYEQYFGPGTRLTVT.

This clonotype showed up just a few times. The gene calls are TRBV4-1 and TRBJ2-5; D tentatively reads TRBD1 or TRBD2 (5 bases each). Deletions cut 0 bases from V and 5 bases from J, with 13 bases between. Germline V lookup: CDR1 MGHRA, CDR2 YSYEKL. The CDR3 extends over 15 amino acids. Here the CDR3 DNA reads TGCGCCAGCAGCCAAGATTGGGGGAAGGGGGAGACCCAGTACTTC. This gives the protein CASSQDWGKGETQYF.

This clonotype was picked up a small number of times. The V gene is TRBV24-1, the J gene TRBJ2-2; D could derive from TRBD1 or TRBD2 (5 bases each). The length of the CDR3 is 18 residues. V dropped 2 bases and J dropped 3 bases, with 18 bases sitting between them. The germline V gene encodes CDR1 KGHDR and CDR2 SFDVKD. CDR3 in DNA: TGTGCCACCAGTGATTCTGCGCTGGGACGAATCTACACCGGGGAGCTGTTTTTT. It translates to CATSDSALGRIYTGELFF.

V and J are TRBV10-2 and TRBJ2-3; TRBD2 agrees at 9 bases. V was pared by 8 bases and J by 4 bases, with 4 bases of the junction left unmatched. From germline, CDR1 is WSHSY and CDR2 SAAADI. The CDR3 sequence is 13 residues long. The CDR3 is CASGTSSADTQYF. The CDR3 DNA sequence: TGCGCCAGCGGGACTAGCAGCGCAGATACGCAGTATTTT.

This clonotype was observed once. This chain joins TRBV13 and TRBJ2-3, with TRBD2 matching over 7 bases. V gave up 5 bases and J gave up 4 bases; unmatched junction bases: 6. This CDR3 spans 14 amino acids. Looked up from germline, CDR1 is PRHDT and CDR2 is FYEKMQ (reference sequence). The CDR3, as DNA: TGTGCCAGCAGCATCTTACTAGCGCCAGATACGCAGTATTTT. Translated, it gives CASSILLAPDTQYF.

A few counts support this clonotype. The chain has TRBV28 and TRBJ2-7, with a possible D match to TRBD2 (5 bases). There are 16 residues in the CDR3. V was shortened by 5 bases and J by 3 bases, with 20 bases between the two germline ends. Germline V CDR1 and CDR2: MDHEN, SYDVKM. The CDR3 loop is CASSHPLDGMDYEQYF. The CDR3 DNA reads as TGTGCCAGCAGTCACCCGTTAGACGGGATGGACTACGAGCAGTACTTC.

CDR3 sequence (DNA): TGTGCCAGCAGCTTAACCGGATGGGGGGATGGCTACACCTTC. It translates to CASSLTGWGDGYTF. This rearrangement joins TRBV27 to TRBJ1-2; maybe TRBD1 (5 bases). With 6 bases removed from V and 6 bases from J, the gap between germline ends came to 17 bases. The length of the CDR3 is 14 residues. The germline CDR1 and CDR2 sequences are MNHEY and SMNVEV (reference sequence).

This clonotype was detected only a few times. The chain couples TRBV7-2 to TRBJ2-5, with D hard to call. The CDR3 is 15 residues long. V was shortened by 1 base and J by 5 bases, with 14 bases between the two germline ends. Looked up from germline, CDR1 is SGHTA and CDR2 is FQGNSA. Here the CDR3 reads CASSLGISRRETQYF. The CDR3, as DNA: TGTGCCAGCAGCTTAGGTATTAGCCGAAGGGAGACCCAGTACTTC.

The rearrangement links TRBV7-2 to TRBJ1-3; TRBD1 is a possible D gene (5 bases). Germline lookup yields CDR1 SGHTA and CDR2 FQGNSA. The CDR3 extends over 16 amino acids. With 0 bases removed from V and 4 bases from J, the gap between germline ends came to 13 bases. Here the CDR3 reads CASSLASQGVGNTIYF. The CDR3 nucleotides are TGTGCCAGCAGCTTAGCTAGCCAGGGAGTGGGAAACACCATATATTTT. Together with reference TRBV7-2 and TRBJ1-3, the CDR3 gives the full variable domain: GAGVSQSPSNKVTEKGKDVELRCDPISGHTALYWYRQSLGQGLEFLIYFQGNSAPDKSGLPSDRFSAERTGGSVSTLTIQRTQQEDSAVYLCASSLASQGVGNTIYFGEGSWLTVV.

The chain joins TRBV4-2 to TRBJ2-3; TRBD2 might be the D (6 bases). The CDR3 runs to 18 residues. Trimming removed 0 bases from V and 7 bases from J, with 23 bases in between. CDR1 is LGHNA and CDR2 is YNFKEQ in the germline V gene. The CDR3: CASSQESGQAGAWNTQYF. The CDR3 DNA is TGTGCCAGCAGCCAAGAGAGTGGGCAAGCGGGTGCATGGAATACGCAGTATTTT.

V and J are TRBV20-1 and TRBJ1-2; the D gene is possibly TRBD1 (5 bases). Germline CDR1 DFQATT, CDR2 SNEGSKA (reference sequence). The CDR3 covers 14 residues. Trimming took 1 base from V and 6 from J, leaving 15 bases between them. CDR3 nucleotides: TGCAGTGCTAGAGCCGAAAGGGGAGTTCATGGCTACACCTTC. Translated, it gives CSARAERGVHGYTF.

As to this clonotype: One junction end disagrees with the germline gene, perhaps due to a read error. This chain links TRBV5-1 with TRBJ2-2; D remains unclear. CDR3 length: 15 residues. The germline V gene encodes CDR1 SGHRS and CDR2 YFSETQ. For the CDR3, the DNA is TGCGCCAGCAGCTTTGTATCGGCGAACACCAGGGAGCTGTTTTTT. Protein sequence: CASSFVSANTRELFF.

This clonotype was observed a few times. This chain uses TRBV3-1 with TRBJ2-5, with TRBD2 matching over 10 bases. The ends lost 5 bases at V and 5 bases at J; junction bases unmatched: 8. The CDR3 has 15 residues. CDR1 is LGHDT, CDR2 YNNKEL, per germline (reference sequence). This CDR3 reads CASSSWTSGTETQYF. The CDR3 bases are TGTGCCAGCAGCTCCTGGACTAGCGGCACGGAGACCCAGTACTTC.

This clonotype was picked up a small number of times. The V and J genes are TRBV4-3 and TRBJ1-3; perhaps TRBD1 as D (5 bases). With 2 bases removed from V and 0 bases from J, the gap between germline ends came to 8 bases. The CDR3 runs 15 residues. CDR1 and CDR2 (germline): LGHNA, YSLEER. The CDR3, as DNA: TGCGCCAGCAGCCAATCAGGGACCTCTGGAAACACCATATATTTT. Residues: CASSQSGTSGNTIYF.

Details on this clonotype: One end of the junction fails to match germline, which may point to a read error. This chain joins TRBV18 and TRBJ2-7, with D possibly matching TRBD1 (5 bases). The germline gives CDR1 KGHSH, CDR2 LQKENI. CDR3 length equals 13 residues. The CDR3 nucleotides read TGTGCCGGCTCACCAAGGGGCGCCTACGAGCAGTACTTC. Its translation is CAGSPRGAYEQYF.

The chain links TRBV9 to TRBJ2-3; 10 bases agree with TRBD2. Germline CDR1 reads SGDLS; CDR2 reads YYNGEE. The CDR3 loop spans 16 amino acids. With 1 base clipped from V and 0 bases from J, the junction kept 2 bases outside the gene matches. This CDR3 is CASSVSLAGSTDTQYF. The CDR3 nucleotides read TGTGCCAGCAGCGTATCACTAGCGGGGAGCACAGATACGCAGTATTTT.

V usage is TRBV11-2 and J usage is TRBJ2-1; 7 bases match TRBD1. This CDR3 comprises 13 residues. Germline CDR1 and CDR2: SGHAT and FQNNGV. Trimming took 4 bases from V and 14 from J; bases not matched to a gene: 11. CDR3 sequence: CASSSQGSPWEFF. In nucleotides, the CDR3 is TGTGCCAGCAGCTCACAGGGGAGCCCGTGGGAGTTCTTC.

This clonotype was seen a few times. This rearrangement joins TRBV20-1 to TRBJ2-5, with 7 bases identical to TRBD1. Germline V lookup: CDR1 DFQATT, CDR2 SNEGSKA (reference sequence). This CDR3 has 11 amino acids. After removal of 6 bases from V and 4 bases from J, the junction contained 2 bases not matched to a gene. The CDR3 DNA sequence: TGCAGTGCACACAGGGGAGAGACCCAGTACTTC. It translates to CSAHRGETQYF.

The CDR3 reads CATPLQGGTEAFF. The CDR3 bases are TGTGCCACACCGTTGCAGGGGGGGACTGAAGCTTTCTTT. This chain links TRBV12-3 or TRBV12-4 with TRBJ1-1; 7 bases are shared with TRBD1. CDR3 length equals 13 residues. The trim removed 10 bases at V and 5 bases at J, leaving 10 bases unmatched.

The V gene is TRBV29-1, the J gene TRBJ2-1; D is unresolved. The CDR3 is made up of 14 amino acids. Between the trimmed V and J ends, which lost 2 bases and 6 bases, there was a span of 14 bases. In germline, CDR1 is SQVTM, CDR2 ANQGSEA. The DNA for the CDR3 is TGCAGCGTTGAACACAACCTTTTTCCCAATGAGCAGTTCTTC. It specifies CSVEHNLFPNEQFF.